This passage covers 27 T cell receptor beta chains from one sample sequenced in a study of blood T cell repertoires in COVID-19. Clones were sequenced by immunoSEQ multiplex PCR, and TCRdb holds only the in-frame ones, with some missing. This sample has 150,000 to 180,000 clones, with less than 95% found just once. Input material: peripheral blood. The source is a man aged 45 to 65 with acute or convalescent COVID-19.

The V and J genes are TRBV6-6 and TRBJ2-3, with TRBD1 matching over 8 bases. In germline, CDR1 is MNHNY, CDR2 SVGAGI (reference sequence). CDR3 length equals 14 residues. With V trimmed by 8 bases and J by 10 bases, 14 bases remained unmatched. CDR3 coding DNA: TGTGCCAGCCATGGGACAGGCATACTGCAGGCGCAGTATTTT. Amino acids: CASHGTGILQAQYF.

This chain joins TRBV10-3 and TRBJ2-1; 9 nucleotides align to TRBD2. Germline assignment: CDR1 ENHRY and CDR2 SYGVKD. This CDR3 is 14 amino acids long. V dropped 6 bases and J dropped 10; count of bases not matched to a gene: 10. The CDR3 is CAISSGGLAFEQFF. The CDR3 coding sequence is TGTGCCATCAGCAGTGGGGGACTAGCATTCGAGCAGTTCTTC.

The chain recombines TRBV7-6 with TRBJ2-2; 14 bases line up with TRBD2. The CDR3 has 17 residues. The germline V gene has CDR1 SGHVS and CDR2 FNYEAQ. V was pared by 5 bases and J by 4 bases, with 6 bases of the junction left unmatched. DNA for the CDR3: TGTGCCAGCAGCCGACTAGCGGGGGGGCCGGGCACCGGGGAGCTGTTTTTT. Residues: CASSRLAGGPGTGELFF. Looking up the rest from reference TRBV7-6 and TRBJ2-2 gives the full variable domain: GAGVSQSPRYKVTKRGQDVALRCDPISGHVSLYWYRQALGQGPEFLTYFNYEAQQDKSGLPNDRFSAERPEGSISTLTIQRTEQRDSAMYRCASSRLAGGPGTGELFFGEGSRLTVL.

The genes are TRBV4-1 and TRBJ2-3; D perhaps matches TRBD1 (6 bases). Trimming removed 0 bases from V and 3 bases from J, with 10 bases in between. CDR3 length equals 15 residues. The germline V gene encodes CDR1 MGHRA and CDR2 YSYEKL. CDR3 nucleotides: TGCGCCAGCAGCCAAGAGCTCAGGGGAACAGATACGCAGTATTTT. The encoded protein is CASSQELRGTDTQYF.

The chain combines TRBV5-1 with TRBJ1-4, with 7 nucleotides matching TRBD1. Germline V gene lookup returns CDR1 SGHRS and CDR2 YFSETQ. V shed 4 bases, J shed 7 bases, and the junction held 4 bases outside the gene matches. The CDR3 contains 13 residues. The CDR3 bases are TGCGCCAGCAGCCCCCGGGACAGTGAAAAACTGTTTTTT. Translated, it gives CASSPRDSEKLFF.

V gene TRBV7-9 combines with J gene TRBJ2-3, with 13 bases fitting TRBD2. With 5 bases clipped from V and 3 bases from J, the junction kept 2 bases outside the gene matches. The CDR3 is made up of 15 amino acids. The V gene's germline CDR1 is SEHNR and CDR2 FQNEAQ (reference sequence). The CDR3 coding sequence is TGTGCCAGCAGCAGGGGACTAGCGGGGACAGATACGCAGTATTTT. This encodes CASSRGLAGTDTQYF.

The chain employs TRBV3-1 (or the pseudogene TRBV3-2) and TRBJ2-2; D may be TRBD1 (6 bases). CDR3 length: 16 residues. Looked up from germline, CDR1 is LGHDT and CDR2 is YNNKEL (reference sequence). The V end was cut by 1 base, the J end by 3 bases, with 12 bases between. DNA for the CDR3: TGTGCCAGCAGCCAAGGCTCAGGGGTTTACACCGGGGAGCTGTTTTTT. It specifies CASSQGSGVYTGELFF.

V and J are TRBV3-1 (or the pseudogene TRBV3-2) and TRBJ1-3; possible D gene TRBD1, 6 bases. V was pared by 4 bases and J by 0 bases, with 16 bases between. From germline, CDR1 is LGHDT and CDR2 YNNKEL (reference sequence). This CDR3 comprises 17 residues. The CDR3 DNA follows: TGTGCCAGCAGCCCAAAGACAGGCTACTACTCTGGAAACACCATATATTTT. It codes for CASSPKTGYYSGNTIYF.

The rearrangement uses TRBV6-2 or TRBV6-3 and TRBJ2-1; D ambiguous. The CDR3 has 13 amino acids. In germline, CDR1 is MNHEY, CDR2 SVGEGT. V was clipped by 6 bases and J by 7 bases, with 13 bases between them. The CDR3 loop reads CASSLRPRNEQFF. The CDR3 coding sequence is TGTGCCAGCAGCCTCCGACCTAGGAATGAGCAGTTCTTC.

The rearrangement uses TRBV19 and TRBJ1-1; TRBD1 is a possible D gene (5 bases). The CDR3 sequence is 14 residues long. Looked up from germline, CDR1 is LNHDA and CDR2 is SQIVND (reference sequence). The V end was cut by 3 bases, the J end by 8 bases, with 16 bases between. The CDR3 here is CASSIGLGELEAFF. CDR3 nucleotides: TGTGCCAGTAGTATCGGGCTAGGGGAATTAGAAGCTTTCTTT.

The chain joins TRBV12-5 to TRBJ1-1, with unresolved D. The CDR3 loop spans 11 amino acids. Germline V gene sequence: CDR1 LGHNT, CDR2 FRNRAP. Trimming took off 2 bases at V and 10 bases at J, with 8 bases between the two ends. DNA for the CDR3: TGTGCTAGTGGTTTGAGAGAAGCAGCTTTCTTT. Protein: CASGLREAAFF.

V and J are TRBV20-1 and TRBJ1-1; no clear D. Germline V gene data show CDR1 as DFQATT and CDR2 as SNEGSKA (reference sequence). The CDR3 has 11 residues. Trimming removed 2 bases from V and 8 bases from J, with 9 bases in between. This CDR3 reads CSARRRVEAFF. The CDR3 nucleotides read TGCAGTGCTAGACGACGGGTAGAAGCTTTCTTT.

This clone was observed a single time. This chain uses TRBV10-3 with TRBJ2-1; D is uncertain. Trimming took 5 bases from V and 0 from J, leaving 8 bases between them. The CDR3 extends over 14 amino acids. Germline assignment: CDR1 ENHRY and CDR2 SYGVKD. The CDR3 loop is CAISLRSSYNEQFF. CDR3 nucleotide sequence: TGTGCCATCAGTCTACGGAGCTCCTACAATGAGCAGTTCTTC.

The V and J genes are TRBV6-2 or TRBV6-3 and TRBJ1-5, with D perhaps matching TRBD1 (5 bases). The CDR3 extends over 15 amino acids. Trimming shortened V by 2 bases and J by 4 bases, and 12 bases separated the two germline ends. From germline, CDR1 is MNHEY and CDR2 SVGEGT. This chain's CDR3 is CASSYVRGGNQPQHF. In nucleotides, the CDR3 is TGTGCCAGCAGTTACGTTCGCGGGGGAAATCAGCCCCAGCATTTT.

The chain couples TRBV5-4 to TRBJ2-7; D gene ambiguous. The V end lost 4 bases, the J end lost 3 bases, and 17 bases lay between the germline ends. CDR3 length: 15 residues. CDR1 and CDR2 from the germline V gene are SGHNT and YYREEE (reference sequence). DNA of the CDR3: TGTGCCAGCAGCCAAAAGGCAGGCATGAACTACGAGCAGTACTTC. As protein: CASSQKAGMNYEQYF.

This chain connects TRBV29-1 to TRBJ2-2, with D perhaps TRBD1 (5 bases). Trimming cost V 7 bases and J 0 bases, with 12 bases left between them. Looked up from germline, CDR1 is SQVTM and CDR2 is ANQGSEA. The CDR3 is 14 residues long. The CDR3: CSGSRTTNTGELFF. CDR3 DNA sequence: TGCAGCGGGTCCCGGACAACGAACACCGGGGAGCTGTTTTTT.

The gene calls are TRBV3-1 (or the pseudogene TRBV3-2) and TRBJ2-5, with D possibly matching TRBD2 (6 bases). V lost 4 bases to trimming and J lost 5 bases, with 14 bases between them. Germline lookup yields CDR1 LGHDT and CDR2 YNNKEL (reference sequence). The CDR3 extends over 14 amino acids. The CDR3 DNA is TGTGCCAGCAGCCCTCCGGGAGTTAGGGAGACCCAGTACTTC. Translating it yields CASSPPGVRETQYF.

The chain carries TRBV5-4 and TRBJ2-7; D perhaps matches TRBD1 (5 bases). Germline V lookup: CDR1 SGHNT, CDR2 YYREEE (reference sequence). V was trimmed by 0 bases and J by 3 bases, leaving 13 bases between them. The CDR3 totals 15 residues. In DNA, the CDR3 is TGTGCCAGCAGCTTGGCGCAGGGCGCAAGCTACGAGCAGTACTTC. Its protein product is CASSLAQGASYEQYF.

This clone was detected once. The chain is built from TRBV7-8 and TRBJ2-7; 15 nucleotides line up with TRBD2. V lost 4 bases and J lost 4; bases outside the gene matches: 2. The CDR3 loop spans 15 amino acids. The germline CDR1 and CDR2 sequences are SGHVS and FQNEAQ. The CDR3 DNA is TGTGCCAGCAGCTCAGGGACTAGCGGGGGGTACGAGCAGTACTTC. Encoded protein: CASSSGTSGGYEQYF.

For the CDR3, the DNA is TGCGCCAGCAGCTTGGTCGGGGGGGGCACCTACGAGCAGTACGTC. Translation gives CASSLVGGGTYEQYV. The gene calls are TRBV5-1 and TRBJ2-7; 8 bases are shared with TRBD2. This CDR3 spans 15 amino acids. Trimming cost V 0 bases and J 2 bases; bases outside gene matches: 4. Germline CDR1 and CDR2: SGHRS and YFSETQ.

The rearrangement uses TRBV4-3 and TRBJ2-1, with D maybe TRBD2 (7 bases). The CDR3 is 15 amino acids. Trimming cost V 4 bases and J 3 bases, with 13 bases left between them. CDR1 and CDR2 from the germline V gene are LGHNA and YSLEER. CDR3 region: CASSPGGAVYNEQFF. In nucleotides, the CDR3 is TGCGCCAGCAGCCCTGGGGGGGCGGTCTACAATGAGCAGTTCTTC.

This chain links TRBV11-1 with TRBJ1-1, with D unresolved. CDR1 SGHAT and CDR2 FQDESV come from the germline V gene (reference sequence). V dropped 4 bases and J dropped 7 bases, with 13 bases sitting between them. The CDR3 runs to 13 residues. The CDR3 DNA is TGTGCCAGCAGCTCTAGAGTAACGGGTGAAGCTTTCTTT. This gives the protein CASSSRVTGEAFF.

The genes are TRBV5-1 and TRBJ2-1; 10 nucleotides line up with TRBD2. Germline CDR1 and CDR2: SGHRS and YFSETQ. Unmatched junction bases numbered 8, after V lost 4 bases and J lost 10 bases. The CDR3 consists of 14 residues. The CDR3 nucleotides are TGCGCCAGCAGCAGGACTAGCGGAGAGACCGAGCAGTTCTTC. This codes for CASSRTSGETEQFF.

The V call is TRBV7-2, the J call TRBJ2-7; TRBD2 matches at 10 bases. The CDR3 is made up of 15 amino acids. The germline V gene has CDR1 SGHTA and CDR2 FQGNSA. J lost 3 bases, V lost 5 bases, and 7 bases had no gene match. CDR3 in amino acids: CASSTRTSGYYEQYF. CDR3 DNA sequence: TGTGCCAGCAGCACCCGGACTAGCGGCTACTACGAGCAGTACTTC.

This chain joins TRBV28 and TRBJ1-2; D gene unclear. The CDR3 consists of 15 residues. Germline V CDR1 and CDR2: MDHEN, SYDVKM. Between the trimmed V and J ends, which lost 10 bases and 4 bases, there was a span of 22 bases. This CDR3 is CATTNSQVPSYGYTF. DNA of the CDR3: TGTGCCACCACAAACTCTCAGGTGCCCTCCTATGGCTACACCTTC.

This sequence joins TRBV28 and TRBJ2-7; 7 bases agree with TRBD1. Germline-derived CDR1 and CDR2 are MDHEN and SYDVKM. J gave up 4 bases and V 4 bases, and 10 bases lay outside the gene matches. The CDR3 contains 15 residues. Here the CDR3 DNA reads TGTGCCAGCAGTTCTCGACAGGGATTCCCTTACGAGCAGTACTTC. Translated, it gives CASSSRQGFPYEQYF.

CDR3 bases: TGTGCCAGCAGCACCTGGACAGGGAACAATCAGCCCCAGCATTTT. Translation gives CASSTWTGNNQPQHF. The chain employs TRBV5-5 and TRBJ1-5; 8 bases are shared with TRBD1. V lost 4 bases, J lost 3 bases, and 6 bases stayed unmatched. This CDR3 has 15 amino acids. Germline CDR1 and CDR2: SGHKS and YYEKEE (reference sequence).